These 8 T cell receptor beta chains were sequenced from one sample in a study of OX40 agonist ivuxolimab in advanced cancers. Only in-frame clones appear in the TCRdb table, and some are missing; sequencing was by immunoSEQ multiplex PCR. The profile shows 35,000 to 45,000 clones, 82% of them singletons. The material sequenced was CD4+ or CD8+ T cells sorted from blood, taken in a trial of the OX40 agonist ivuxolimab. These receptors were obtained from an adult with an advanced solid tumor such as melanoma, head and neck, liver or kidney cancer.

CDR3 bases: TGCAGCGTGAGGGCCATGACAGGGCACACTGAAGCTTTCTTT. Encoded protein: CSVRAMTGHTEAFF. V and J are TRBV29-1 and TRBJ1-1; 7 bases line up with TRBD1. The germline V gene encodes CDR1 SQVTM and CDR2 ANQGSEA. V shed 6 bases, J shed 3 bases, and the junction held 10 bases outside the gene matches. The CDR3 totals 14 residues.

By frequency in the sample, this clone is medium-sized (0.01 to 0.1%). The chain couples TRBV5-6 to TRBJ1-6, with D unclear. Germline loops: CDR1 SGHDT, CDR2 YYEEEE. This CDR3 has 15 amino acids. V lost 0 bases, J lost 8 bases, and 12 bases lay in between. CDR3 residues: CASSLARDVDSPLHF. The DNA of the CDR3 is TGTGCCAGCAGCTTGGCTCGCGACGTCGATTCACCCCTCCACTTT.

The chain recombines TRBV11-2 with TRBJ2-3; TRBD2 matches 7 bases. V lost 1 base, J lost 4 bases, and 5 bases stayed unmatched. This CDR3 is 15 amino acids long. From germline, CDR1 is SGHAT and CDR2 FQNNGV. The CDR3, as DNA: TGTGCCAGCAGCTTAGTAACTAGCGCGGCAGATACGCAGTATTTT. Amino acid sequence: CASSLVTSAADTQYF. The entire variable domain, with the rest obtained from reference TRBV11-2 and TRBJ2-3, is as follows: EAGVAQSPRYKIIEKRQSVAFWCNPISGHATLYWYQQILGQGPKLLIQFQNNGVVDDSQLPKDRFSAERLKGVDSTLKIQPAKLEDSAVYLCASSLVTSAADTQYFGPGTRLTVL.

The V and J genes are TRBV11-2 and TRBJ2-3; TRBD2 aligns across 8 bases. This CDR3 is 17 amino acids long. Losses at the gene ends were 1 base for V and 1 base for J; bases not matched to a gene: 7. Looked up from germline, CDR1 is SGHAT and CDR2 is FQNNGV. CDR3 coding DNA: TGTGCCAGCAGCTTAGTTCGAGCGGGGGTTGGCACAGATACGCAGTATTTT. Protein product: CASSLVRAGVGTDTQYF.

This chain links TRBV4-1 with TRBJ2-3; 7 bases match TRBD1. CDR3 length equals 15 residues. J was trimmed by 4 bases and V by 6 bases; bases with no gene match: 10. Germline lookup yields CDR1 MGHRA and CDR2 YSYEKL. This CDR3 reads CASSAGTARADTQYF. CDR3 sequence (DNA): TGCGCCAGCAGTGCCGGGACAGCCCGTGCAGATACGCAGTATTTT.

V gene TRBV29-1 combines with J gene TRBJ1-5; 8 nucleotides line up with TRBD1. Trimming took 3 bases from V and 3 from J; bases not matched to a gene: 10. This CDR3 has 16 amino acids. CDR1 and CDR2 (germline): SQVTM, ANQGSEA. The CDR3 protein is CSVDGVGQGANQPQHF. The CDR3 DNA sequence: TGCAGCGTTGATGGGGTTGGACAGGGCGCCAATCAGCCCCAGCATTTT.

The chain couples TRBV20-1 to TRBJ2-3; no reliable D call. The V gene lost 5 bases and the J gene lost 4 bases, with 4 bases spanning the gap. This CDR3 is 10 amino acids long. Germline CDR1 and CDR2: DFQATT and SNEGSKA (reference sequence). The CDR3 DNA sequence: TGCAGTGCTGGACCAGATACGCAGTATTTT. Its translation: CSAGPDTQYF.

The CDR3 here is CASSPWDRGYNQPQHF. The CDR3 region has the DNA TGTGCCAGTAGTCCCTGGGACAGGGGGTACAATCAGCCCCAGCATTTT. The rearrangement links TRBV19 to TRBJ1-5, with 11 nucleotides matching TRBD1. The CDR3 runs 16 residues. V trimming: 5 bases; J trimming: 3 bases; junction bases outside the gene matches: 6. The germline CDR1 and CDR2 sequences are LNHDA and SQIVND (reference sequence).